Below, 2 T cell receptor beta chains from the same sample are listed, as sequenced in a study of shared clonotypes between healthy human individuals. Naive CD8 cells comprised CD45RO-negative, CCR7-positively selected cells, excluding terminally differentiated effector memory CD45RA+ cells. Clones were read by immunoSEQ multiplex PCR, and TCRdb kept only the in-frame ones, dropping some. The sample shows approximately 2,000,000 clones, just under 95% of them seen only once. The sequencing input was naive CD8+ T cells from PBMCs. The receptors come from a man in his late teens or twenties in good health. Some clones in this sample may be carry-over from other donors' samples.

This chain's CDR3 is CASSTGQGSGANVLTF. The CDR3 coding sequence is TGTGCCAGCAGTACGGGACAGGGTTCTGGGGCCAACGTCCTGACTTTC. The chain has TRBV28 and TRBJ2-6, with TRBD1 matching over 9 bases. This CDR3 contains 16 residues. Trimming cost V 5 bases and J 1 base; bases outside gene matches: 3. Germline loops: CDR1 MDHEN, CDR2 SYDVKM. The full variable domain, with the rest looked up from reference TRBV28 and TRBJ2-6, is DVKVTQSSRYLVKRTGEKVFLECVQDMDHENMFWYRQDPGLGLRLIYFSYDVKMKEKGDIPEGYSVSREKKERFSLILESASTNQTSMYLCASSTGQGSGANVLTFGAGSRLTVL.

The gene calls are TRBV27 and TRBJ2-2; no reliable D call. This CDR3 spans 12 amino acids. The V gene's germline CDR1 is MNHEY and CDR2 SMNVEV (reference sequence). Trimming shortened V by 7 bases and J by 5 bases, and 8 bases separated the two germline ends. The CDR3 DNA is TGTGCCAGCATGGTCCGGACCGGGGAGCTGTTTTTT. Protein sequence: CASMVRTGELFF.